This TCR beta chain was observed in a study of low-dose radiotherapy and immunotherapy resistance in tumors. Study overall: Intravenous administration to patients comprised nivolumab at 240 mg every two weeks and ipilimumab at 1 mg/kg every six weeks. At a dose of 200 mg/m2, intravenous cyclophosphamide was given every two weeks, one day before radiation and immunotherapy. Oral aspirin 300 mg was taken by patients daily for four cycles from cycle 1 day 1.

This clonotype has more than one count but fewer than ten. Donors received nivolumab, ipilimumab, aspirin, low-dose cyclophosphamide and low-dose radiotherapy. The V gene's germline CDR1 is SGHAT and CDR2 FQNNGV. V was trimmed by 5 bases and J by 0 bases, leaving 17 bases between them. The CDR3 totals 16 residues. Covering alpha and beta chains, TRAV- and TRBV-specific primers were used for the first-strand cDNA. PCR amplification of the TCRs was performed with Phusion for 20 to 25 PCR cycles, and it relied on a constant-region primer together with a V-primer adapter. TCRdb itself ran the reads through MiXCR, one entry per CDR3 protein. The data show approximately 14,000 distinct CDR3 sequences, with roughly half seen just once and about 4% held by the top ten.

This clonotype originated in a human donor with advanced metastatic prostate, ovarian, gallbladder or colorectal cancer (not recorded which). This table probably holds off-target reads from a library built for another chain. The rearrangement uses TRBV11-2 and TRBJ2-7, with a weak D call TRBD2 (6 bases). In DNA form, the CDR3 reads TGTGCCAGCAGCCCGCTCCTCGGGGGTTTCTCCTACGAGCAGTACTTC. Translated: CASSPLLGGFSYEQYF.